What follows are 22 T cell receptor beta chains derived from one specimen sequenced in a study of T cell responses to AZD1222 COVID-19 vaccine. The table came from immunoSEQ multiplex PCR; TCRdb's copy has only in-frame clones and leaves some out. The repertoire includes about 140,000 clones, around 90% of them detected once, and about 3.1% sits in the top ten. The sequencing used peripheral blood, collected 28 days after the second AZD1222 dose. Source of these receptors: an adult who received the AZD1222 COVID-19 vaccine.

This clone was observed a few times. The chain joins TRBV4-3 to TRBJ2-7; D is unresolved. Per the germline V gene, CDR1 is LGHNA and CDR2 is YSLEER. This CDR3 has 13 amino acids. Trimming pared 1 base from V and 1 base from J, leaving 5 bases between. CDR3 in amino acids: CASSQARSYEQYF. CDR3 in DNA: TGCGCCAGCAGCCAAGCACGGTCCTACGAGCAGTACTTC.

This clone is a singleton in its sample. The rearrangement joins TRBV25-1 to TRBJ1-3; D is perhaps TRBD1 (5 bases). Germline CDR1 is MGHDK and CDR2 is SYGVNS. There are 16 residues in the CDR3. Trimming pared 1 base from V and 4 bases from J, leaving 14 bases between. CDR3 residues: CASSEFFGTRGNTIYF. DNA of the CDR3: TGTGCCAGCAGTGAATTTTTCGGGACCCGAGGAAACACCATATATTTT.

The chain is built from TRBV30 and TRBJ2-3; D gene unclear. Looked up from germline, CDR1 is GTSNPN and CDR2 is SVGIG (reference sequence). CDR3 size: 14 residues. Trimming took off 2 bases at V and 4 bases at J, with 13 bases between the two ends. In DNA, the CDR3 is TGTGCCTGGAGTAGGAGCGTAACCTCAGATACGCAGTATTTT. Its protein product is CAWSRSVTSDTQYF.

The chain uses TRBV6-5 and TRBJ1-4, with D possibly being TRBD1 (5 bases). The CDR3 sequence is 14 residues long. V was pared by 6 bases and J by 5 bases, with 13 bases between. The germline gives CDR1 MNHEY, CDR2 SVGAGI. Here the CDR3 DNA reads TGTGCCAGCAGACGTTCAAGGGGAAATGAAAAACTGTTTTTT. Protein sequence: CASRRSRGNEKLFF.

This chain uses TRBV3-1 (or the pseudogene TRBV3-2) with TRBJ2-7; maybe TRBD2 (6 bases). CDR1 is LGHDT, CDR2 YNNKEL, per germline (reference sequence). V lost 4 bases to trimming and J lost 3 bases, with 13 bases between them. This CDR3 is built from 14 residues. The DNA of the CDR3 is TGTGCCAGCAGCCGGGGACTCCAAAACTACGAGCAGTACTTC. Amino acid sequence: CASSRGLQNYEQYF.

V and J are TRBV7-9 and TRBJ1-5, with a possible D match to TRBD1 (5 bases). V was cut by 5 bases and J by 4 bases, with 18 bases left in between. This CDR3 contains 16 residues. Germline V lookup: CDR1 SEHNR, CDR2 FQNEAQ (reference sequence). Written as DNA, the CDR3 is TGTGCCAGCAGCCCCTTGGGGGGGTTAGGTAATCAGCCCCAGCATTTT. Translating it yields CASSPLGGLGNQPQHF.

V is TRBV6-6 and J is TRBJ1-5; 8 bases agree with TRBD1. CDR3 length: 15 residues. Trimming cost V 5 bases and J 5 bases; bases outside gene matches: 8. Germline V CDR1 and CDR2: MNHNY, SVGAGI (reference sequence). The CDR3 is CASSRSTGADQPQHF. The CDR3 nucleotides read TGTGCCAGCAGTCGATCGACAGGGGCCGATCAGCCCCAGCATTTT.

The chain recombines TRBV3-1 (or the pseudogene TRBV3-2) with TRBJ1-5, with D tentatively TRBD1 (5 bases). The length of the CDR3 is 18 residues. CDR1 is LGHDT and CDR2 is YNNKEL in the germline V gene (reference sequence). The V gene lost 0 bases and the J gene lost 3 bases, with 18 bases spanning the gap. The CDR3 DNA sequence: TGTGCCAGCAGCCAAGATTTCCCCGCCAGGGTAGACAATCAGCCCCAGCATTTT. As protein: CASSQDFPARVDNQPQHF.

CDR3 in amino acids: CASKQGAGVSGRAYTGELFF. CDR3 DNA: TGTGCCAGCAAGCAGGGGGCCGGGGTTAGCGGGAGGGCTTACACCGGGGAGCTGTTTTTT. This rearrangement joins TRBV19 to TRBJ2-2; 11 bases fit TRBD2. The CDR3 loop spans 20 amino acids. V dropped 9 bases and J dropped 3; count of bases not matched to a gene: 21. Germline V gene data show CDR1 as LNHDA and CDR2 as SQIVND (reference sequence).

This clone was recorded only once. The rearrangement joins TRBV4-1 to TRBJ1-3, with no clear D. CDR1 is MGHRA, CDR2 YSYEKL, per germline. This CDR3 contains 17 residues. V was trimmed by 1 base and J by 3 bases, leaving 16 bases between them. CDR3 coding DNA: TGCGCCAGCAGCCAAGTCGCGGCACAGAGATATGGAAACACCATATATTTT. Its protein is CASSQVAAQRYGNTIYF.

The V gene is TRBV5-4, the J gene TRBJ2-5, with unresolved D. CDR1 and CDR2 (germline): SGHNT, YYREEE (reference sequence). CDR3 length: 14 residues. V lost 0 bases to trimming and J lost 1 base, with 7 bases between them. The CDR3 spells CASSLDWAQETQYF. The CDR3 nucleotides are TGTGCCAGCAGCTTGGACTGGGCCCAAGAGACCCAGTACTTC. The full variable domain, with the rest looked up from reference TRBV5-4 and TRBJ2-5, is ETGVTQSPTHLIKTRGQQVTLRCSSQSGHNTVSWYQQALGQGPQFIFQYYREEENGRGNFPPRFSGLQFPNYSSELNVNALELDDSALYLCASSLDWAQETQYFGPGTRLLVL.

V is TRBV4-1 and J is TRBJ1-6; TRBD1 matches at 7 bases. The CDR3 has 16 amino acids. CDR1 and CDR2 from the germline V gene are MGHRA and YSYEKL. Unmatched junction bases numbered 9, after V lost 1 base and J lost 9 bases. CDR3 nucleotides: TGCGCCAGCAGCCAAGCCTCCGGGACAGTGCCTTCACCCCTCCACTTT. Amino acid sequence: CASSQASGTVPSPLHF.

The gene calls are TRBV9 and TRBJ1-6; D remains unclear. V was cut by 0 bases and J by 8 bases, with 12 bases left in between. The CDR3 consists of 15 residues. CDR1 SGDLS and CDR2 YYNGEE come from the germline V gene. CDR3 sequence: CASSVGQRRDSPLHF. In DNA, the CDR3 is TGTGCCAGCAGCGTAGGACAACGGCGGGATTCACCCCTCCACTTT.

Ten or more counts support this clone. The chain is built from TRBV5-6 and TRBJ2-3; 8 bases are a match to TRBD1. V was pared by 4 bases and J by 4 bases, with 8 bases of the junction left unmatched. Germline assignment: CDR1 SGHDT and CDR2 YYEEEE. This CDR3 spans 15 amino acids. This chain's CDR3 is CASSARTGSPDTQYF. CDR3 sequence (DNA): TGTGCCAGCAGCGCTCGGACAGGGTCCCCAGATACGCAGTATTTT.

The genes are TRBV24-1 and TRBJ1-3, with D perhaps matching TRBD1 (6 bases). Germline CDR1 and CDR2: KGHDR and SFDVKD. The V end lost 2 bases, the J end lost 4 bases, and 11 bases lay between the germline ends. This CDR3 has 15 amino acids. Here the CDR3 reads CATSDSGTSGNTIYF. Here the CDR3 DNA reads TGTGCCACCAGTGATTCGGGGACATCCGGAAACACCATATATTTT.

The chain combines TRBV3-1 (or the pseudogene TRBV3-2) with TRBJ1-1; D ambiguous. There are 11 residues in the CDR3. Per germline, CDR1 LGHDT and CDR2 YNNKEL (reference sequence). Trimming removed 2 bases from V and 11 bases from J, with 9 bases in between. Written as DNA, the CDR3 is TGTGCCAGCAGCCAATCCCGATGGGCTTTCTTT. This codes for CASSQSRWAFF.

This clone was picked up one time. CDR3 sequence: CASSLGGSNTGELFF. Written as DNA, the CDR3 is TGCGCCAGCAGCTTGGGCGGCTCGAACACCGGGGAGCTGTTTTTT. This chain connects TRBV5-1 to TRBJ2-2, with D unresolved. Germline loops: CDR1 SGHRS, CDR2 YFSETQ. This CDR3 has 15 residues. V dropped 0 bases and J dropped 0 bases, with 6 bases sitting between them.

V gene TRBV7-8 combines with J gene TRBJ1-1; D gene uncertain. Trimming took off 5 bases at V and 4 bases at J, with 8 bases between the two ends. Germline CDR1 reads SGHVS; CDR2 reads FQNEAQ. The CDR3 is 12 residues long. CDR3 in DNA: TGTGCCAGCAGCCCCCAGATCACTGAAGCTTTCTTT. This sequence encodes CASSPQITEAFF. Full variable domain (rest looked up from reference TRBV7-8 and TRBJ1-1): GAGVSQSPRYKVAKRGQDVALRCDPISGHVSLFWYQQALGQGPEFLTYFQNEAQLDKSGLPSDRFFAERPEGSVSTLKIQRTQQEDSAVYLCASSPQITEAFFGQGTRLTVV.

CDR3 coding DNA: TGTGCCAGCAGCCCTCCTTATTCCTCCTCGAAAAGGACCTTC. Translating it yields CASSPPYSSSKRTF. The chain joins TRBV7-2 to TRBJ1-2; D is ambiguous. CDR3 length: 14 residues. CDR1 is SGHTA, CDR2 FQGNSA, per germline. The germline V and J ends were trimmed by 5 bases and 14 bases, with 24 bases remaining between them.

The V call is TRBV28, the J call TRBJ2-1; 11 bases are a match to TRBD1. The germline CDR1 and CDR2 sequences are MDHEN and SYDVKM. The CDR3 spans 16 residues. V gave up 5 bases and J gave up 4 bases; unmatched junction bases: 7. This CDR3 reads CASSELGDRGYNEQFF. CDR3 sequence (DNA): TGTGCCAGCAGTGAGTTGGGGGACAGGGGGTACAATGAGCAGTTCTTC. Using reference TRBV28 and TRBJ2-1 for the parts outside the CDR3, the full variable domain is DVKVTQSSRYLVKRTGEKVFLECVQDMDHENMFWYRQDPGLGLRLIYFSYDVKMKEKGDIPEGYSVSREKKERFSLILESASTNQTSMYLCASSELGDRGYNEQFFGPGTRLTVL.

V gene TRBV7-2 combines with J gene TRBJ1-6; D remains unclear. V gave up 3 bases and J gave up 3 bases, with 9 bases separating them. This CDR3 has 15 residues. Germline loops: CDR1 SGHTA, CDR2 FQGNSA. CDR3 bases: TGTGCCAGCAGCTTTCGGCGGGGCTATAATTCACCCCTCCACTTT. Its protein product is CASSFRRGYNSPLHF.

V usage is TRBV6-1 and J usage is TRBJ2-1; unclear D gene. Germline V gives CDR1 MNHNS, CDR2 SASEGT. This CDR3 has 16 amino acids. The germline V and J ends were trimmed by 3 bases and 1 base, with 13 bases remaining between them. The CDR3 sequence: CASSEAAEHSYNEQFF. Written as DNA, the CDR3 is TGTGCCAGCAGTGAGGCAGCTGAACATTCCTACAATGAGCAGTTCTTC.